Detailed here is one T cell receptor (beta chain). Its target is not known. These data come from a study of CD8+CD57+ T cells in acquired aplastic anemia. The study's findings and limits: CD8+ Simpson's diversity showed no significant patient-control difference.

Patients included in sequencing had previously demonstrated CD8+CD57+ cell expansion by flow cytometry. The use of genomic DNA as template underpinned the TCR beta VDJ and CDR3 profiling. Via MiXCR, TCRdb re-called the reads, giving one row per CDR3 protein. The sample has approximately 130,000 distinct CDR3 sequences, 45% to 60% seen once. The sequencing input was sorted CD4+, CD8+, or CD8+CD57+ T cells (not recorded which) from PBMCs. The TCR sequence derives from a human donor with aplastic anemia.

The CDR3: CASSLELAEETQYF. CDR3 nucleotide sequence: TGTGCCAGCAGCTTGGAACTAGCGGAAGAGACCCAGTACTTC. This chain joins TRBV5-4 and TRBJ2-5; 8 nucleotides match TRBD2. The CDR3 consists of 14 residues. With 0 bases clipped from V and 3 bases from J, the junction kept 1 base outside the gene matches. From germline, CDR1 is SGHNT and CDR2 YYREEE (reference sequence).